These 26 T cell receptor beta chains came from one sample sequenced in a study of cytomegalovirus exposure and HLA in healthy donors. Amplification used 60 Vbeta primers and 13 Jbeta primers. TCRdb keeps only in-frame clones here, not all; method: immunoSEQ multiplex PCR. The repertoire holds some 120,000 clones, with around 80% as singletons. Sample: PBMCs. These receptors all come from a man younger than 45 in good health and CMV-seronegative.

The chain employs TRBV11-2 and TRBJ1-4; D remains unclear. The V end lost 2 bases, the J end lost 0 bases, and 7 bases lay between the germline ends. Looked up from germline, CDR1 is SGHAT and CDR2 is FQNNGV. CDR3 length: 15 amino acids. CDR3 region: CASSLSAATNEKLFF. DNA for the CDR3: TGTGCCAGCAGCTTATCAGCGGCAACTAATGAAAAACTGTTTTTT.

CDR3 nucleotides: TGCAGCGTTGGGGAAGGAGGGGGCCCCTCCGGGGCCAACGTCCTGACTTTC. It yields the protein CSVGEGGGPSGANVLTF. The rearrangement uses TRBV29-1 and TRBJ2-6, with a tentative D call TRBD1 (7 bases). Trimming left V 4 bases short and J 4 bases short, with 20 bases between. CDR1 SQVTM and CDR2 ANQGSEA come from the germline V gene. CDR3 length: 17 amino acids.

This clone has just a few counts. This chain connects TRBV25-1 to TRBJ2-7; 10 bases match TRBD1. This CDR3 spans 14 amino acids. V gave up 10 bases and J gave up 6 bases; unmatched junction bases: 12. Germline lookup yields CDR1 MGHDK and CDR2 SYGVNS. The CDR3 DNA reads as TGTGCCACTGCACGCGACAGGGGGCCTCCCGAGCAGTACTTC. Translation gives CATARDRGPPEQYF.

Only a few counts were recorded for this clone. The V call is TRBV4-1, the J call TRBJ2-7; 12 nucleotides agree with TRBD2. The CDR3 contains 17 residues. Germline values: CDR1 MGHRA, CDR2 YSYEKL. V lost 0 bases to trimming and J lost 3 bases; unmatched junction nucleotides: 6. The CDR3 coding sequence is TGCGCCAGCAGCCAAGATCGCTCGACTAGCGGGGGCTACGAGCAGTACTTC. Protein product: CASSQDRSTSGGYEQYF.

CDR3: CASSMTRGPGLAGKGSGNEQFF. The CDR3 region has the DNA TGTGCCAGTAGTATGACAAGGGGTCCGGGACTAGCGGGAAAAGGGTCGGGGAATGAGCAGTTCTTC. The rearrangement links TRBV19 to TRBJ2-1; 13 nucleotides align to TRBD2. V lost 3 bases to trimming and J lost 7 bases; unmatched junction nucleotides: 24. The CDR3 extends over 22 amino acids. Germline loops: CDR1 LNHDA, CDR2 SQIVND (reference sequence).

The genes are TRBV5-8 and TRBJ2-7, with D perhaps matching TRBD1 (6 bases). Germline CDR1 reads SGHTS; CDR2 reads YDEGEE. This CDR3 has 15 amino acids. V gave up 2 bases and J gave up 1 base, with 13 bases separating them. The CDR3 is CASSFLTGLSYEQYF. Here the CDR3 DNA reads TGTGCCAGCAGCTTCCTAACAGGGCTATCCTACGAGCAGTACTTC. The whole variable domain, remainder taken from reference TRBV5-8 and TRBJ2-7, is EAGVTQSPTHLIKTRGQQATLRCSPISGHTSVYWYQQALGLGLQFLLWYDEGEERNRGNFPPRFSGRQFPNYSSELNVNALELEDSALYLCASSFLTGLSYEQYFGPGTRLTVT.

In this sample, this clone turned up a few times. J is TRBJ2-7 and V is TRBV6-4; 9 bases agree with TRBD2. Germline V gives CDR1 MRHNA, CDR2 SNTAGT. Trimming cost V 5 bases and J 6 bases; bases outside gene matches: 8. The CDR3 consists of 14 residues. Written as DNA, the CDR3 is TGTGCCAGCAGTCAAGAGCGGGGGGTGGGCGAGCAGTACTTC. Its protein product is CASSQERGVGEQYF.

V and J are TRBV5-6 and TRBJ2-1; 8 bases align to TRBD1. The CDR3 consists of 15 residues. V dropped 1 base and J dropped 5; count of bases not matched to a gene: 5. Looked up from germline, CDR1 is SGHDT and CDR2 is YYEEEE. The CDR3 region has the DNA TGTGCCAGCAGCTTGTTGGACAGGGCCCACAATGAGCAGTTCTTC. This codes for CASSLLDRAHNEQFF. The variable domain in full, with the rest retrieved from reference TRBV5-6 and TRBJ2-1, is DAGVTQSPTHLIKTRGQQVTLRCSPKSGHDTVSWYQQALGQGPQFIFQYYEEEERQRGNFPDRFSGHQFPNYSSELNVNALLLGDSALYLCASSLLDRAHNEQFFGPGTRLTVL.

The CDR3 region has the DNA TGTGCCAGCAGCCCGTCGTTGAACACTGAAGCTTTCTTT. Translated, it gives CASSPSLNTEAFF. The chain uses TRBV7-3 and TRBJ1-1; D is undetermined. Looked up from germline, CDR1 is SGHTA and CDR2 is FQGTGA. The CDR3 totals 13 residues. Trimming took 5 bases from V and 0 from J, leaving 7 bases between them. Using reference TRBV7-3 and TRBJ1-1 for the parts outside the CDR3, the full variable domain is GAGVSQTPSNKVTEKGKYVELRCDPISGHTALYWYRQSLGQGPEFLIYFQGTGAADDSGLPNDRFFAVRPEGSVSTLKIQRTERGDSAVYLCASSPSLNTEAFFGQGTRLTVV.

The J gene is TRBJ2-7, the V gene TRBV19; 7 bases line up with TRBD1. Looked up from germline, CDR1 is LNHDA and CDR2 is SQIVND (reference sequence). The CDR3 runs to 12 residues. The V and J ends lost 7 bases and 3 bases, in that order; junction bases with no gene match: 3. The CDR3, as DNA: TGTGCCAGTACAGGGACAGACTACGAGCAGTACTTC. It is translated as CASTGTDYEQYF.

This chain uses TRBV19 with TRBJ2-1; TRBD1 matches at 9 bases. Trimming at V came to 5 bases and at J to 5 bases, leaving 10 bases not matched to a gene. The CDR3 is made up of 16 amino acids. From germline, CDR1 is LNHDA and CDR2 SQIVND (reference sequence). DNA for the CDR3: TGTGCCAGTAGTCCGCTCCGGGACAGGGTCGACAATGAGCAGTTCTTC. Translated, it gives CASSPLRDRVDNEQFF.

This chain joins TRBV13 and TRBJ1-3; 7 nucleotides match TRBD1. Germline lookup yields CDR1 PRHDT and CDR2 FYEKMQ (reference sequence). There are 17 residues in the CDR3. With 4 bases clipped from V and 1 base from J, the junction kept 10 bases outside the gene matches. CDR3 residues: CASSSRQGRLSGNTIYF. The CDR3 DNA sequence: TGTGCCAGCAGCTCTCGACAGGGCCGCCTTTCTGGAAACACCATATATTTT.

The rearrangement links TRBV28 to TRBJ2-7; 11 bases agree with TRBD1. Per the germline V gene, CDR1 is MDHEN and CDR2 is SYDVKM. Trimming at V came to 5 bases and at J to 6 bases, leaving 12 bases not matched to a gene. The length of the CDR3 is 16 residues. CDR3 coding DNA: TGTGCCAGCAGTCTCCACGGACAGGGGGCCGGGGGCGAGCAGTACTTC. Protein: CASSLHGQGAGGEQYF.

The chain recombines TRBV11-2 with TRBJ1-3; no definite D call. CDR1 is SGHAT, CDR2 FQNNGV, per germline. CDR3 length: 15 residues. V lost 5 bases and J 0 bases, leaving 11 bases between the germline ends. The CDR3 loop reads CASSPPGVSGNTIYF. CDR3 nucleotides: TGTGCCAGCAGCCCCCCCGGGGTCTCTGGAAACACCATATATTTT.

This clone was counted once. The chain has TRBV5-1 and TRBJ2-7, with 14 bases identical to TRBD2. The trim removed 3 bases at V and 3 bases at J, leaving 5 bases unmatched. Germline CDR1 is SGHRS and CDR2 is YFSETQ. The CDR3 runs 16 residues. This CDR3 reads CASSSPGLAGVYEQYF. The CDR3 nucleotides read TGCGCCAGCAGCTCGCCGGGACTAGCGGGAGTCTACGAGCAGTACTTC.

The chain uses TRBV11-2 and TRBJ1-1, with 10 nucleotides matching TRBD1. The CDR3 contains 12 residues. The germline CDR1 and CDR2 sequences are SGHAT and FQNNGV. The V segment lost 4 bases and the J segment 10 bases; nucleotides outside the gene matches: 3. The chain's CDR3 is CASSSRTGGAFF. Here the CDR3 DNA reads TGTGCCAGCAGCTCCCGGACAGGGGGAGCTTTCTTT. Full variable domain (rest looked up from reference TRBV11-2 and TRBJ1-1): EAGVAQSPRYKIIEKRQSVAFWCNPISGHATLYWYQQILGQGPKLLIQFQNNGVVDDSQLPKDRFSAERLKGVDSTLKIQPAKLEDSAVYLCASSSRTGGAFFGQGTRLTVV.

The genes are TRBV5-1 and TRBJ1-1; D unresolved. Germline V gives CDR1 SGHRS, CDR2 YFSETQ. The V gene lost 5 bases and the J gene lost 0 bases, with 8 bases spanning the gap. The CDR3 consists of 13 residues. The chain's CDR3 is CASSRGLNTEAFF. The CDR3 bases are TGCGCCAGCAGTCGGGGATTGAACACTGAAGCTTTCTTT.

J is TRBJ1-1 and V is TRBV2; 8 bases are shared with TRBD1. The CDR3 totals 14 residues. From germline, CDR1 is SNHLY and CDR2 FYNNEI. Trimming took 4 bases from V and 3 from J; bases not matched to a gene: 4. The CDR3 loop reads CASSVQGADTEAFF. The CDR3 DNA follows: TGTGCCAGCAGTGTGCAGGGGGCAGACACTGAAGCTTTCTTT.

The chain joins TRBV28 to TRBJ1-5; TRBD1 aligns across 7 bases. From germline, CDR1 is MDHEN and CDR2 SYDVKM. The length of the CDR3 is 12 residues. Trimming cost V 7 bases and J 15 bases; bases outside gene matches: 12. CDR3 residues: CASNRGGLGTHF. Written as DNA, the CDR3 is TGTGCCAGCAACCGAGGGGGCCTCGGCACGCATTTT.

The chain has TRBV10-3 and TRBJ1-4; tentative D call: TRBD1 (6 bases). Germline lookup yields CDR1 ENHRY and CDR2 SYGVKD. The CDR3 loop spans 15 amino acids. V shed 5 bases and J shed 8 bases, with 18 bases lying between them. The CDR3 here is CAISSEGGAREKLFF. CDR3 nucleotide sequence: TGTGCCATCAGTTCGGAGGGGGGGGCGCGAGAAAAACTGTTTTTT.

The gene calls are TRBV19 and TRBJ2-5, with TRBD2 as a possible D gene (5 bases). Germline V gives CDR1 LNHDA, CDR2 SQIVND (reference sequence). V was clipped by 2 bases and J by 1 base, with 11 bases between them. This CDR3 is built from 15 residues. As DNA, the CDR3 is TGTGCCAGTAGTATAATGCCGGGGTTCCAAGAGACCCAGTACTTC. The encoded protein is CASSIMPGFQETQYF.

The chain employs TRBV11-2 and TRBJ2-5; a weak D match, TRBD2 (7 bases). This CDR3 contains 14 residues. CDR1 is SGHAT and CDR2 is FQNNGV in the germline V gene. The V end lost 2 bases, the J end lost 5 bases, and 12 bases lay between the germline ends. CDR3 protein: CASSLRGAGETQYF. The CDR3 DNA follows: TGTGCCAGCAGCTTACGGGGGGCTGGGGAGACCCAGTACTTC. Based on the CDR3 plus reference TRBV11-2 and TRBJ2-5, the full variable domain is EAGVAQSPRYKIIEKRQSVAFWCNPISGHATLYWYQQILGQGPKLLIQFQNNGVVDDSQLPKDRFSAERLKGVDSTLKIQPAKLEDSAVYLCASSLRGAGETQYFGPGTRLLVL.

This CDR3 is CASSLDKGLWGGYTF. CDR3 in DNA: TGCGCCAGCAGCTTGGACAAGGGGCTCTGGGGTGGCTACACCTTC. V and J are TRBV5-1 and TRBJ1-2; weak D call: TRBD1 (5 bases). V shed 0 bases and J shed 7 bases, with 16 bases lying between them. The V gene's germline CDR1 is SGHRS and CDR2 YFSETQ. The length of the CDR3 is 15 residues.

The CDR3 sequence: CSVSAGGQTQYF. DNA for the CDR3: TGCAGCGTGAGTGCCGGGGGACAGACCCAGTACTTC. This chain links TRBV29-1 with TRBJ2-5; D is perhaps TRBD2 (6 bases). This CDR3 contains 12 residues. V lost 6 bases and J 6 bases, leaving 14 bases between the germline ends. Germline CDR1 reads SQVTM; CDR2 reads ANQGSEA.

This clone appeared a few times. The chain is built from TRBV28 and TRBJ2-2; D is ambiguous. The CDR3 contains 16 residues. CDR1 is MDHEN and CDR2 is SYDVKM in the germline V gene. The germline V and J ends were trimmed by 1 base and 1 base, with 10 bases remaining between them. The CDR3 spells CASSLSLLMNTGELFF. The DNA for the CDR3 is TGTGCCAGCAGTTTATCTCTACTGATGAACACCGGGGAGCTGTTTTTT.

The V call is TRBV6-1, the J call TRBJ1-5, with 8 bases matching TRBD1. The length of the CDR3 is 16 residues. The germline gives CDR1 MNHNS, CDR2 SASEGT. V was pared by 4 bases and J by 3 bases, with 8 bases of the junction left unmatched. The CDR3 spells CASSAYRGNLNQPQHF. The CDR3 region has the DNA TGTGCCAGCAGTGCTTACAGGGGGAACCTCAATCAGCCCCAGCATTTT.